This TCR beta chain was identified during a study of cytomegalovirus exposure and HLA in healthy donors. As for the study in general: An earlier analysis identified 120 million or so unique TCR beta sequences in about 200 million T cells.

Study-wide points: Later analysis demonstrated an association between a missense DCLRE1C variant and TCR beta V- and J-gene trimming. Analyzed later, most CMV-associated TCR beta chains appeared HLA-restricted.

In the case of this clone: Its antigen is still unknown.

Primers for the PCR totalled 60 Vbeta and 13 Jbeta. Data came from immunoSEQ multiplex PCR; TCRdb stores just in-frame clones and leaves some out. The sample records roughly 230,000 clones, about 77% being singletons. This receptor was taken from a boy aged 5-17 years in good health and CMV-seronegative. The specimen was PBMCs.

CDR3 protein: CASQSFLGTDTQYF. The CDR3 coding sequence is TGTGCCAGCCAAAGCTTTCTCGGCACAGATACGCAGTATTTT. This rearrangement joins TRBV5-5 to TRBJ2-3; no firm D call. The CDR3 contains 14 residues. From germline, CDR1 is SGHKS and CDR2 YYEKEE (reference sequence). V lost 7 bases, J lost 1 base, and 13 bases lay in between.